This T cell receptor beta chain came from a study of cytomegalovirus exposure and HLA in healthy donors. Germline values: CDR1 SGHAT, CDR2 FQNNGV. This CDR3 region has 16 residues. V dropped 5 bases and J dropped 7 bases, with 20 bases sitting between them. The PCR had 60 Vbeta and 13 Jbeta primers. Method: immunoSEQ multiplex PCR; TCRdb's copy keeps in-frame clones and lacks some. The sample table includes approximately 46,000 clones. This receptor was obtained from a male donor in good health and CMV-seronegative. Sequenced: PBMCs. The rearrangement links TRBV11-2 to TRBJ2-2, with D unresolved. Here the CDR3 reads CASSAAHSREVGELFF. The CDR3 coding sequence is TGTGCCAGCAGCGCCGCGCATTCGCGCGAGGTCGGGGAGCTGTTTTTT.